This section outlines one T cell receptor beta chain sequence together with its context. The antigen is not known. The PCR employed 60 Vbeta primers together with 13 Jbeta primers. Assay: immunoSEQ multiplex PCR; the TCRdb copy retains only in-frame clones and omits some. The sample comprises around 160,000 clones, 68% of which are singletons, and 2.8% rests with the top ten. The data stem from a study of cytomegalovirus exposure and HLA in healthy donors. Study-wide context: The study placed roughly four fifths of its approximately 400 genotyped donors in the Caucasian-associated ancestry cluster.

Study-wide results and limits: The study recorded 160 or so TCR beta chains that were cytomegalovirus-associated.

The CDR3 spans 14 residues. Trimming stripped 2 bases from V and 15 bases from J, with 20 bases between. Germline CDR1 is MDHEN and CDR2 is SYDVKM. The sequence was obtained from a woman aged 40 to 55 in good health and CMV-seropositive. Sequencing was carried out using PBMCs. The chain employs TRBV28 and TRBJ2-1, with a weak D call TRBD2 (6 bases). For the CDR3, the DNA is TGTGCCAGCAGTTTACAACTAGCCGGAGAGGGTCCGTTCTTC. Protein sequence: CASSLQLAGEGPFF.